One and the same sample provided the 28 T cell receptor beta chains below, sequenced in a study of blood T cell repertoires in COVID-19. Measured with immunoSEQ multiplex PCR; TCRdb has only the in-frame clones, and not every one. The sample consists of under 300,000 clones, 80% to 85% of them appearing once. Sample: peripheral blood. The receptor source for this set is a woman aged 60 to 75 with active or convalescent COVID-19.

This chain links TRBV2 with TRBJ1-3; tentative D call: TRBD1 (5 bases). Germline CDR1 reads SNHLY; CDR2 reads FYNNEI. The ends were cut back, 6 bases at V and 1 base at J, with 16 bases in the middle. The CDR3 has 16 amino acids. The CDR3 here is CASSARDLGSGNTIYF. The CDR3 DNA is TGTGCCAGCAGCGCGCGGGACCTAGGTTCTGGAAACACCATATATTTT.

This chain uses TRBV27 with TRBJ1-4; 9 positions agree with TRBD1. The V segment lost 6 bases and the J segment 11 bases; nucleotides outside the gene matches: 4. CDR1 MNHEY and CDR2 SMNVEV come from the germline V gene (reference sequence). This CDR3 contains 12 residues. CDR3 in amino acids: CASRTGGGKLFF. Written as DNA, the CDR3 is TGTGCCAGCAGGACAGGGGGTGGGAAACTGTTTTTT.

The CDR3 loop reads CASSFMGSAYEQYF. The CDR3 DNA reads TGCGCCAGCAGCTTTATGGGCTCAGCTTACGAGCAGTACTTC. J is TRBJ2-7 and V is TRBV5-1; D unclear. Trimming pared 2 bases from V and 4 bases from J, leaving 13 bases between. CDR1 is SGHRS, CDR2 YFSETQ, per germline. The CDR3 totals 14 residues.

The CDR3: CASSLSSGSYNEQFF. The DNA of the CDR3 is TGTGCCAGCAGTTTATCCAGCGGGTCCTACAATGAGCAGTTCTTC. V is TRBV6-5 and J is TRBJ2-1, with D tentatively TRBD2 (6 bases). This CDR3 contains 15 residues. Germline V lookup: CDR1 MNHEY, CDR2 SVGAGI. Trimming left V 4 bases short and J 1 base short, with 11 bases between.

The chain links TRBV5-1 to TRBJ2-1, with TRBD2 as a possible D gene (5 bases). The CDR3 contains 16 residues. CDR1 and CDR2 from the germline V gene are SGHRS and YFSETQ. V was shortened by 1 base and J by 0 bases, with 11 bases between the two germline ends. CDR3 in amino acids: CASSLTLGSSYNEQFF. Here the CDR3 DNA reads TGCGCCAGCAGCTTGACACTGGGGAGCTCCTACAATGAGCAGTTCTTC.

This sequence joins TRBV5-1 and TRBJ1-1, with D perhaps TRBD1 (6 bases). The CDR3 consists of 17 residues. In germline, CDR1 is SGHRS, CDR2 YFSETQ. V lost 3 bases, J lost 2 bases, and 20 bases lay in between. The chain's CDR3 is CASSSMPSAGVNTEAFF. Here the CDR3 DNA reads TGCGCCAGCAGCTCCATGCCCAGCGCAGGGGTAAACACTGAAGCTTTCTTT.

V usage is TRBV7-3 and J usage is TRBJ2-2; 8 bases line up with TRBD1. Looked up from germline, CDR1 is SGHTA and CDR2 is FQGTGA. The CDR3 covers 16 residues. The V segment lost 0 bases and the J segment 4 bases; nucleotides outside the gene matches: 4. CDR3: CASSLTGRGLTGELFF. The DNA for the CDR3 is TGTGCCAGCAGCTTAACGGGCAGGGGGCTCACCGGGGAGCTGTTTTTT.

DNA for the CDR3: TGTGCCAGTAGTACATCGACAGGGATCACTGAAGCTTTCTTT. It is translated as CASSTSTGITEAFF. The chain uses TRBV19 and TRBJ1-1, with 7 positions matching TRBD1. There are 14 residues in the CDR3. J gave up 4 bases and V 4 bases, and 6 bases lay outside the gene matches. Germline values: CDR1 LNHDA, CDR2 SQIVND (reference sequence).

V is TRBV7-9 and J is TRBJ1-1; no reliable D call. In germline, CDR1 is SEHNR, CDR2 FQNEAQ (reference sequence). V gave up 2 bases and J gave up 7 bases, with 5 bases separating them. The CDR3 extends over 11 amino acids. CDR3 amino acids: CASSLLGEAFF. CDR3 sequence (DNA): TGTGCCAGCAGCTTACTCGGTGAAGCTTTCTTT. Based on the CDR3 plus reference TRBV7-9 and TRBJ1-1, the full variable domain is DTGVSQNPRHKITKRGQNVTFRCDPISEHNRLYWYRQTLGQGPEFLTYFQNEAQLEKSRLLSDRFSAERPKGSFSTLEIQRTEQGDSAMYLCASSLLGEAFFGQGTRLTVV.

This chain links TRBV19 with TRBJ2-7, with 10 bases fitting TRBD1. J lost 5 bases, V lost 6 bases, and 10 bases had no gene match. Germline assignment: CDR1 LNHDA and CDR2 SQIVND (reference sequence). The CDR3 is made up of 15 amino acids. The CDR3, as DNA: TGTGCCAGTAGACCCACGGGACAGGGGACCCACGAGCAGTACTTC. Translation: CASRPTGQGTHEQYF.

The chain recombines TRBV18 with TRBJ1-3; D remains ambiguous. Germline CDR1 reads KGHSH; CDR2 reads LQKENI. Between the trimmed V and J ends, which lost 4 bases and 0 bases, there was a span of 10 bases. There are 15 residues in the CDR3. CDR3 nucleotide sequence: TGTGCCAGCTCACGAGAACGGTCCTCTGGAAACACCATATATTTT. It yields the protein CASSRERSSGNTIYF.

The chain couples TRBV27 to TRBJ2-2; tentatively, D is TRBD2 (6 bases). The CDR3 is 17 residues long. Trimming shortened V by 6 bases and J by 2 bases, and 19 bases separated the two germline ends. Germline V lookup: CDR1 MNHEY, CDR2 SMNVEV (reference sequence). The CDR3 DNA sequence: TGTGCCAGCAGGCGGTTATTTAGCGGAGGCAACACCGGGGAGCTGTTTTTT. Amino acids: CASRRLFSGGNTGELFF.

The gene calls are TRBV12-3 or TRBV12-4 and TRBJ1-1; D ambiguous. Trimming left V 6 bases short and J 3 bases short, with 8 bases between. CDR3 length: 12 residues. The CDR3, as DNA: TGTGCCAGCAGCCGGGGAGACACTGAAGCTTTCTTT. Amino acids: CASSRGDTEAFF.

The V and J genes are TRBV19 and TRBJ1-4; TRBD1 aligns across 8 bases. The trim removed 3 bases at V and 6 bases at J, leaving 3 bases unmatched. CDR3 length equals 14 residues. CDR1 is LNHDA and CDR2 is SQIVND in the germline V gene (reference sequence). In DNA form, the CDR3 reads TGTGCCAGTAGTATCAACAGGGGGGATGAAAAACTGTTTTTT. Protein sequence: CASSINRGDEKLFF.

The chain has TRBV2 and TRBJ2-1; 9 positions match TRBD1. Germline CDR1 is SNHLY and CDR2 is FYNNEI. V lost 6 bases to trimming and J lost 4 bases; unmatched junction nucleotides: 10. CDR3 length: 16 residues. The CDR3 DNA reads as TGTGCCAGCAGCGCAGAGGGACAGGGAACATACAATGAGCAGTTCTTC. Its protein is CASSAEGQGTYNEQFF.

CDR3 in amino acids: CASSLNRGGYNEQFF. CDR3 in DNA: TGTGCCAGCAGCTTAAATCGGGGGGGCTACAATGAGCAGTTCTTC. The chain carries TRBV11-2 and TRBJ2-1; 8 positions match TRBD2. The CDR3 length is 15 residues. CDR1 is SGHAT, CDR2 FQNNGV, per germline. Losses at the gene ends were 2 bases for V and 3 bases for J; bases not matched to a gene: 3.

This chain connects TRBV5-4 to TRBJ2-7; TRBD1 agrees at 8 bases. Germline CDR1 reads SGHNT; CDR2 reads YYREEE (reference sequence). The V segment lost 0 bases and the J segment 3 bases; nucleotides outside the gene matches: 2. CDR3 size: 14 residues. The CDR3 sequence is CASSLDRGNYEQYF. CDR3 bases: TGTGCCAGCAGCTTGGACAGGGGGAACTACGAGCAGTACTTC.

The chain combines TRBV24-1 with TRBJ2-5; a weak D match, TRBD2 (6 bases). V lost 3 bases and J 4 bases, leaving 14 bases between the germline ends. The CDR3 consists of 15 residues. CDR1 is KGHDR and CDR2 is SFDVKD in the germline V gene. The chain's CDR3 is CATSDGRVGRETQYF. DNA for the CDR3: TGTGCCACCAGTGATGGAAGGGTCGGGAGAGAGACCCAGTACTTC.

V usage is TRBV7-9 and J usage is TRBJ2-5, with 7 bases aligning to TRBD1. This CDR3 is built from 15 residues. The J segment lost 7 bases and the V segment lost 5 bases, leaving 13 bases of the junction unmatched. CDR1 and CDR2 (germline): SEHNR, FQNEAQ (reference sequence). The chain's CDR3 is CASSHKRQGSWTQYF. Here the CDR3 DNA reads TGTGCCAGCAGCCATAAACGACAGGGATCTTGGACCCAGTACTTC.

CDR3 region: CASSLVQLAIYGYTF. The CDR3 DNA follows: TGTGCCAGCAGCTTAGTCCAACTCGCCATCTATGGCTACACCTTC. The chain is built from TRBV11-3 and TRBJ1-2; D gene unclear. The V and J ends lost 1 base and 4 bases respectively, with 13 bases between them. This CDR3 spans 15 amino acids. In germline, CDR1 is SGHNT, CDR2 YENEEA.

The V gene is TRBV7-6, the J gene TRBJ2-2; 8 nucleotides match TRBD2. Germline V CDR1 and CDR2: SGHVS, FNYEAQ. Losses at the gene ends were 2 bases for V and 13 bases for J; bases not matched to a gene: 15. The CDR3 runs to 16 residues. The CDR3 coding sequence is TGTGCCAGCAGCTTATTCGGGGGGGCCCTCGGAGAGGCGCTGTTTTTT. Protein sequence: CASSLFGGALGEALFF.

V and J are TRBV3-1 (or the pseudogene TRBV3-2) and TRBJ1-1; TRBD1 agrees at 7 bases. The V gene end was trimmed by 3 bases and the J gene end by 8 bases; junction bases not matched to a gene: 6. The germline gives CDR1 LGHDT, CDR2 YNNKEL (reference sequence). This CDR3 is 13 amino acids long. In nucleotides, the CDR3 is TGTGCCAGCAGCCACTCGACAGGGCCGGAAGCTTTCTTT. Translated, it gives CASSHSTGPEAFF.

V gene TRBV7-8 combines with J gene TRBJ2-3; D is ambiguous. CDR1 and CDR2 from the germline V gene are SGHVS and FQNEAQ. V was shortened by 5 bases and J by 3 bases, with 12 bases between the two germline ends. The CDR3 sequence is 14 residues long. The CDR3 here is CASSPFAATDTQYF. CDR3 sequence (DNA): TGTGCCAGCAGCCCTTTTGCGGCGACAGATACGCAGTATTTT.

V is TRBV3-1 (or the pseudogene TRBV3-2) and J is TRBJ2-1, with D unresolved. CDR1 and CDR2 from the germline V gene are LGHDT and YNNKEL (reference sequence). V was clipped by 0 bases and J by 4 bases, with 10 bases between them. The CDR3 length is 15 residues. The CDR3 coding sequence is TGTGCCAGCAGCCAAGACGTAAACGGTTACAATGAGCAGTTCTTC. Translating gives CASSQDVNGYNEQFF.

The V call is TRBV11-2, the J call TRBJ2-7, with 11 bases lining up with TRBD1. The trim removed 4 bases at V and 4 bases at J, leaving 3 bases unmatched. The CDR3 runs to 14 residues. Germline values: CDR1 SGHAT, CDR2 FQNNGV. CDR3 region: CASSSDRGPYEQYF. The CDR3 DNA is TGTGCCAGCAGCTCGGACAGGGGGCCTTACGAGCAGTACTTC.

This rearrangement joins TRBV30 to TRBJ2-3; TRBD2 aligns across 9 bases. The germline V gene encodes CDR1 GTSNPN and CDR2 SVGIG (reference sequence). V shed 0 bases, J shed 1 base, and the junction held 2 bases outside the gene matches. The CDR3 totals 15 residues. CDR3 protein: CAWSVIAGGTDTQYF. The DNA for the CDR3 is TGTGCCTGGAGTGTAATAGCGGGGGGCACAGATACGCAGTATTTT.

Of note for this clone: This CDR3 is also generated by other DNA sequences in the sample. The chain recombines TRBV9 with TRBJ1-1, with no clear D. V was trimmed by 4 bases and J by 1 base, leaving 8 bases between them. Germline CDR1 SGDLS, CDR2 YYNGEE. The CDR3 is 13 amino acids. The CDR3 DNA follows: TGTGCCAGCAGCCTACAGAAGAACACTGAAGCTTTCTTT. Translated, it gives CASSLQKNTEAFF.

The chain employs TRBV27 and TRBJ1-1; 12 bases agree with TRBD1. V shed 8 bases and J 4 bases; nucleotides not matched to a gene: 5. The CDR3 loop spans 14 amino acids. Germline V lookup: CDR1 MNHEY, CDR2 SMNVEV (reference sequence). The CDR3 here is CASRDRGPGTEAFF. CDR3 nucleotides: TGTGCCAGCCGGGACAGGGGGCCGGGCACTGAAGCTTTCTTT.